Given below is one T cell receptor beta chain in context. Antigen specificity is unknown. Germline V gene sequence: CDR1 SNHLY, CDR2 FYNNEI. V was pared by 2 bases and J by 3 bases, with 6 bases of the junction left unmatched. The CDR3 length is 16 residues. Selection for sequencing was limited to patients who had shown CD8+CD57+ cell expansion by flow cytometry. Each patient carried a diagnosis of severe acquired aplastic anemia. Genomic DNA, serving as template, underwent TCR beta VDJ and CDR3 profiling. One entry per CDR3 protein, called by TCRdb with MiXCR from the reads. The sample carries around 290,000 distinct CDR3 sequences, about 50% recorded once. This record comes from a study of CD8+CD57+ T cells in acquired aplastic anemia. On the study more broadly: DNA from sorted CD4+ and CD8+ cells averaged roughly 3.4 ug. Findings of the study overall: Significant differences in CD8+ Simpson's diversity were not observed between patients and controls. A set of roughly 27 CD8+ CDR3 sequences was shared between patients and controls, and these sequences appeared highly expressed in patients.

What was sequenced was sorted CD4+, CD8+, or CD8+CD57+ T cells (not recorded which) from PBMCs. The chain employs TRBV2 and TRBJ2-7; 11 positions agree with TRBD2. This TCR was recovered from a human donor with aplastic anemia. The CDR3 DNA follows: TGTGCCAGCAGTGAAACACCTAGCGGGAGGTACTACGAGCAGTACTTC. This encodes CASSETPSGRYYEQYF.